This TCR beta chain was observed in a study of spatial heterogeneity in lung cancer. Study-level results: Tumor mutation count correlated with how many alpha and beta TCRs expanded intratumorally.

The CDR3 covers 14 residues. Trimming at V came to 4 bases and at J to 6 bases, leaving 5 bases not matched to a gene. Germline loops: CDR1 SGHTA, CDR2 FQGTGA. A single record per CDR3 protein comes from TCRdb applying MiXCR to the 5' RACE reads. Of more than 3,500 distinct CDR3 sequences listed, roughly 28% are singletons. Time point: sample taken at primary tumor resection. This clonotype is deemed medium-sized. Its cognate antigen is unknown. This beta chain lies outside the target of a library built for alpha chains; its clone size means little. The sequence derives from a male donor with early-stage non-small cell lung cancer. Specimen: lung tumor tissue, collected at surgery. The chain uses TRBV7-3 and TRBJ2-1; 8 nucleotides line up with TRBD2. The CDR3 sequence is CASSSTGTSNEQFF. In DNA, the CDR3 is TGTGCCAGCAGCTCCACCGGGACTAGCAATGAGCAGTTCTTC.